This TCR beta chain is from a study of blood T cell repertoires in COVID-19. Study at large: Acute and convalescent COVID-19 specimens originated in the United States, Italy and Spain.

Self-reported history from a screening survey and questionnaire set each donor's cohort. Assay: immunoSEQ multiplex PCR; the TCRdb copy retains only in-frame clones and omits some. The table records around 250,000 clones, about 84% of them present only once. CDR3 length: 15 residues. Looked up from germline, CDR1 is MGHRA and CDR2 is YSYEKL. The V gene lost 1 base and the J gene lost 4 bases, with 11 bases spanning the gap. Sequencing was done on a sample of PBMCs or T cells enriched from blood (not recorded which). The V call is TRBV4-1, the J call TRBJ1-5; the D is unclear. The receptor comes from a woman aged 50 to 60 who had recovered from COVID-19. The CDR3 bases are TGCGCCAGCAGCCAAGGAAAGGGAGGGAATCAGCCCCAGCATTTT. Translation gives CASSQGKGGNQPQHF.